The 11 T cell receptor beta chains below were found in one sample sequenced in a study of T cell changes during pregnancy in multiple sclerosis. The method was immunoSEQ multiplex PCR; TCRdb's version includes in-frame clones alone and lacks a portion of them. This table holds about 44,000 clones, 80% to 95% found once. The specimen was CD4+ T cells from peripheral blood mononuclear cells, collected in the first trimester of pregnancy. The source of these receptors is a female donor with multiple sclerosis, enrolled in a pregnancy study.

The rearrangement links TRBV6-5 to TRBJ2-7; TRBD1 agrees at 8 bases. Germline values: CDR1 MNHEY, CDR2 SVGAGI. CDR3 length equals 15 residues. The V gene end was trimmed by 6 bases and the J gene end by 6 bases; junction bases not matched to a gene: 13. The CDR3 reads CASRPSGTGLGEQYF. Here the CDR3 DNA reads TGTGCCAGCAGACCTTCCGGGACAGGACTTGGCGAGCAGTACTTC.

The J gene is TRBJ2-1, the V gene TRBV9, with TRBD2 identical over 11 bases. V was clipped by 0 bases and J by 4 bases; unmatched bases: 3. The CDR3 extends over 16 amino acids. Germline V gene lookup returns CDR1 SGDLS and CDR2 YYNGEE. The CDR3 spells CASSVVWTSGYNEQFF. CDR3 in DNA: TGTGCCAGCAGCGTAGTATGGACTAGCGGGTACAATGAGCAGTTCTTC.

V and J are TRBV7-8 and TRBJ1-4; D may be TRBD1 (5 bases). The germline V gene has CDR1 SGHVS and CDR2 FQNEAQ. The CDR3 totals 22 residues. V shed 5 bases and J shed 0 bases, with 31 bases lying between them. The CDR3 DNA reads TGTGCCAGCAGCCGAGGGGCGGGAGGGTTACTTGGACTTGGGGCAACTAATGAAAAACTGTTTTTT. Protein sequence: CASSRGAGGLLGLGATNEKLFF.

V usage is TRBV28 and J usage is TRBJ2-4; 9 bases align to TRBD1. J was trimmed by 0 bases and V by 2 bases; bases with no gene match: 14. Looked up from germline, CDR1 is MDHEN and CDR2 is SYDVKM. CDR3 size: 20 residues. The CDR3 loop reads CASSLVTGGYDKLAKNIQYF. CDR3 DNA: TGTGCCAGCAGTTTAGTGACAGGGGGATATGATAAGCTAGCCAAAAACATTCAGTACTTC.

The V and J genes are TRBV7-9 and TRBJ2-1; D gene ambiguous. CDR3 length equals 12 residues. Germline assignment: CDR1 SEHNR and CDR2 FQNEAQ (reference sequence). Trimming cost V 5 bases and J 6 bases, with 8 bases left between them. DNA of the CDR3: TGTGCCAGCAGCCCTTATTCCAATGAGCAGTTCTTC. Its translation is CASSPYSNEQFF.

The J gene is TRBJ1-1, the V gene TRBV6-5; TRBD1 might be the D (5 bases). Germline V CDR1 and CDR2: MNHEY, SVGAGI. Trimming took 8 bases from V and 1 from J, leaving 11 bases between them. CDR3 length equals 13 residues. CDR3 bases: TGTGCCAGCCGAGTAGGACAGAACACTGAAGCTTTCTTT. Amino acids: CASRVGQNTEAFF.

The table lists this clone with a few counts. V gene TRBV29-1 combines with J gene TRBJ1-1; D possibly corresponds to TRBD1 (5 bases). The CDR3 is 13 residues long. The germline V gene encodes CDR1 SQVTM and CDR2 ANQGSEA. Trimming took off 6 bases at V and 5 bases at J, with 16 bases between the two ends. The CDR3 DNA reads TGCAGCGTAGCCCGCGGGGGAGGGACTGAAGCTTTCTTT. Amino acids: CSVARGGGTEAFF.

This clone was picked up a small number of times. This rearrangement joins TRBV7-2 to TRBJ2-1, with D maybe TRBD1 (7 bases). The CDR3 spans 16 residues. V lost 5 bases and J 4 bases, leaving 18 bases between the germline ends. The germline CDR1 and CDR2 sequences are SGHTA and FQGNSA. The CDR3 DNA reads TGTGCCAGCAGCATTTTCCTACAGGGGAGGTACAATGAGCAGTTCTTC. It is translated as CASSIFLQGRYNEQFF.

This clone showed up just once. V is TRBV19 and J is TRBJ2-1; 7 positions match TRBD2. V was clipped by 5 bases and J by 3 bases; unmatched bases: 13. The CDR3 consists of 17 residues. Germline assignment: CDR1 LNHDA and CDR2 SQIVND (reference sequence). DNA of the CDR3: TGTGCCAGTAGTTGGGGGAGGGCCAATGATCGCTACAATGAGCAGTTCTTC. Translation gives CASSWGRANDRYNEQFF.

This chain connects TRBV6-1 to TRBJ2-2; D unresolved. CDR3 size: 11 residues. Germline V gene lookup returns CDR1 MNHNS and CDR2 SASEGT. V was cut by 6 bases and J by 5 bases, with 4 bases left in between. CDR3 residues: CASRLTGELFF. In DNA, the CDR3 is TGTGCCAGCAGACTTACCGGGGAGCTGTTTTTT.

CDR3 sequence: CASSWGQGVTQPQHF. CDR3 in DNA: TGTGCCAGCAGCTGGGGACAGGGGGTGACTCAGCCCCAGCATTTT. The genes are TRBV5-5 and TRBJ1-5; 11 nucleotides agree with TRBD1. The V gene end was trimmed by 3 bases and the J gene end by 6 bases; junction bases not matched to a gene: 5. CDR3 length: 15 residues. Germline V gene data show CDR1 as SGHKS and CDR2 as YYEKEE (reference sequence).